What follows is one T cell receptor (beta chain) and its context. The germline V gene has CDR1 MNHNY and CDR2 SVGAGI (reference sequence). CDR3 size: 11 residues. The V and J ends lost 6 bases and 6 bases, in that order; junction bases with no gene match: 2. The sample originates from a study of blood T cell repertoires in COVID-19. Overall study: Researchers got acute and convalescent COVID-19 samples from the United States, Italy and Spain. PBMCs, B-cell-depleted T cells, or T cells provided the cDNA or gDNA that made up the material.

Original analysis: Nucleated cell number was recorded as an estimate derived from reference gene primer amplification. TCRdb keeps only in-frame clones here, not all; method: immunoSEQ multiplex PCR. That table furnishes V, J and clone size, whereas the DNA furnished D and trimming. The data show approximately 300,000 clones, with 90% seen just once and 6.5% to 8% held by the top ten. It was during active infection that Seattle patients were enrolled and then longitudinally followed. The receptor comes from a woman aged 30 to 39 with COVID-19, enrolled during active disease. The gene calls are TRBV6-6 and TRBJ2-7; 7 bases map to TRBD1. The sample comprised peripheral blood. The CDR3 coding sequence is TGTGCCAGCAGCCGGGACAGCGAGCAGTACTTC. This sequence encodes CASSRDSEQYF.